This TCR beta chain originates from a study of blood T cells in healthy people across ages. Whole-study results and caveats: Researchers report that TCR beta diversity correlated strongly with naive T cell percentage.

V lost 4 bases to trimming and J lost 4 bases; unmatched junction nucleotides: 7. This CDR3 has 15 amino acids. Germline assignment: CDR1 MNHEY and CDR2 SMNVEV (reference sequence). Primers used in a second PCR of roughly 7 to 11 cycles were a sample-barcoded 5' primer and a J-beta primer mix. TCRdb reanalysed the 5' RACE reads using MiXCR and keeps one entry per CDR3 protein. Counted here are 800,000 to 1,000,000 distinct CDR3 sequences, approximately 49% occurring once; the ten biggest clones make up around 15%. Regarding this clonotype: Its target is unknown.

Sequencing was done on a sample of blood. V is TRBV27 and J is TRBJ1-5; 7 positions agree with TRBD1. The sequence was collected from a man aged 25 to 45 in good health. As DNA, the CDR3 is TGTGCCAGCAGTTCCCTGACAGGGTCTAATCAGCCCCAGCATTTT. The encoded protein is CASSSLTGSNQPQHF.